Ten or more counts support the clone carrying this T cell receptor beta chain. Antigen specificity is unknown. Via MiXCR, TCRdb re-called the RACE reads, giving one row per CDR3 protein. The sample records under 50,000 distinct CDR3 sequences, 6.5% to 8% being singletons. The data were taken from a study of human T cells and chemical hapten exposure. Study details: 0.01% DPC was applied to the upper back in patch tests, which were read at 6 days.

This CDR3 has 15 residues. The V gene's germline CDR1 is SQVTM and CDR2 ANQGSEA. The ends lost 6 bases at V and 3 bases at J; junction bases unmatched: 13. The time point was: pre-sensitization, week 0. Treatment of the sample: therapeutic diphenylcyclopropenone sensitization with weekly scalp DPC. The study's findings and limits: Patch test score showed a positive correlation with PT1 expanded TCR counts.

The receptor was isolated from a woman between 50 and 59 years old with alopecia areata. Some clones in this sample may be carry-over from other donors' samples. Here the sequenced sample was whole blood, taken in connection with sensitization to the hapten diphenylcyclopropenone (DPC). The chain is built from TRBV29-1 and TRBJ2-7; 8 bases align to TRBD1. CDR3 bases: TGCAGCGTAACTGATGGGACAGGAGGAAGCTACGAGCAGTACTTC. Translated: CSVTDGTGGSYEQYF.